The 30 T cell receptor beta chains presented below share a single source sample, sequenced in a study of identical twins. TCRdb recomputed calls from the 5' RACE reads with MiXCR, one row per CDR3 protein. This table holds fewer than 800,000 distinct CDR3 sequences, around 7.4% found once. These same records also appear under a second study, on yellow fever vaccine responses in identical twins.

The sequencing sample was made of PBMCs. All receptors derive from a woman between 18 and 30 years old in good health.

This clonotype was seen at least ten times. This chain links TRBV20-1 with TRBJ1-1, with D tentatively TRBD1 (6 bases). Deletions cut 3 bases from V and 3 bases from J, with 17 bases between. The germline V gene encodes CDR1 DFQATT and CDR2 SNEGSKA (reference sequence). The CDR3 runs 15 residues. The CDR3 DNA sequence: TGCAGTGCTAGGCCCGAACAGGGTTGGGACACTGAAGCTTTCTTT. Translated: CSARPEQGWDTEAFF.

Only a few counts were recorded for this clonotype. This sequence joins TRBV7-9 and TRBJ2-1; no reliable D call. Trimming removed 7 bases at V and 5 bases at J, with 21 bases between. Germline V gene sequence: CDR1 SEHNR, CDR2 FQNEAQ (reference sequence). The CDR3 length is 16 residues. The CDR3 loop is CASNVLLGETNNEQFF. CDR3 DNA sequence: TGTGCCAGCAACGTACTGTTAGGTGAGACGAACAATGAGCAGTTCTTC. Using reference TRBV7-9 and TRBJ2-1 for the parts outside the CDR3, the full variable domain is DTGVSQNPRHKITKRGQNVTFRCDPISEHNRLYWYRQTLGQGPEFLTYFQNEAQLEKSRLLSDRFSAERPKGSFSTLEIQRTEQGDSAMYLCASNVLLGETNNEQFFGPGTRLTVL.

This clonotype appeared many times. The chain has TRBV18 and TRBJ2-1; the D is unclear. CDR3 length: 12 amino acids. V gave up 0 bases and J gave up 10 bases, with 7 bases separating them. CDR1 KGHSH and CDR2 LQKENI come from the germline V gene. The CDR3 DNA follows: TGTGCCAGCTCACCACCGGCAGCGGAGCAGTTCTTC. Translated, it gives CASSPPAAEQFF.

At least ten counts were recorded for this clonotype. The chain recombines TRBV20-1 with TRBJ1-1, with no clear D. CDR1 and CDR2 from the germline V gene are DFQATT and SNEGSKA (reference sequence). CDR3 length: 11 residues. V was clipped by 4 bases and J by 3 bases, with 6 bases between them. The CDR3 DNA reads TGCAGTGCTACCGGGTACACTGAAGCTTTCTTT. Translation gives CSATGYTEAFF.

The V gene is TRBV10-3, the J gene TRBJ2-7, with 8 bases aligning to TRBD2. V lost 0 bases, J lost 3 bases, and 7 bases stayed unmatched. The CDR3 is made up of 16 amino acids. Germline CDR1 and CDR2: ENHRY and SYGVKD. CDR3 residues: CAISESSGTGIYEQYF. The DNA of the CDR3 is TGTGCCATCAGTGAGTCTAGCGGGACCGGCATCTACGAGCAGTACTTC.

The CDR3, as DNA: TGTGCCAGCAGCTTAGAAACGATCTTCGAGCAGTACTTC. It yields the protein CASSLETIFEQYF. The J gene is TRBJ2-7, the V gene TRBV11-2; D remains ambiguous. V lost 0 bases and J lost 6, with 9 bases in between. The germline V gene encodes CDR1 SGHAT and CDR2 FQNNGV. The CDR3 has 13 amino acids.

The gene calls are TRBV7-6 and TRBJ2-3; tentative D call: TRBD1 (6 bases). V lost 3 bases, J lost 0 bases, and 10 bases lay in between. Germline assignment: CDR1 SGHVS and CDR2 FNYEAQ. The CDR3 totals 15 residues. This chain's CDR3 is CASSFADSSTDTQYF. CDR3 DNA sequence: TGTGCCAGCAGCTTTGCGGACAGTAGCACAGATACGCAGTATTTT.

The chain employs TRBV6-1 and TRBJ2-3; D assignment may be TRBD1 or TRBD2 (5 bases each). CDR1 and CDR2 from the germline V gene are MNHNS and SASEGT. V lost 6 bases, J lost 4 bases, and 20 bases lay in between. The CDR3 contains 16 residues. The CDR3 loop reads CASSPGTATGADTQYF. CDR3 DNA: TGTGCCAGCAGCCCCGGGACGGCCACGGGCGCAGATACGCAGTATTTT.

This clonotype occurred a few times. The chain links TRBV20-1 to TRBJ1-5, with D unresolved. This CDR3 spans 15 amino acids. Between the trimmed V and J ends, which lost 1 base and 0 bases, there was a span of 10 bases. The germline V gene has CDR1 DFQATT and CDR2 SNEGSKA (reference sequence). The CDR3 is CSARVGSFSNQPQHF. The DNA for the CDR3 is TGCAGTGCTAGAGTAGGCAGCTTTAGCAATCAGCCCCAGCATTTT.

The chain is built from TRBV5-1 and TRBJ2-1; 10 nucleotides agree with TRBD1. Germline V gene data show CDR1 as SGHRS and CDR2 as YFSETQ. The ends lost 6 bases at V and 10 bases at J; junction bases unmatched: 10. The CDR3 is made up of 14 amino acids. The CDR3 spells CASMGQGIPGEQFF. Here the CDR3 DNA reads TGCGCCAGCATGGGACAGGGGATTCCAGGGGAGCAGTTCTTC. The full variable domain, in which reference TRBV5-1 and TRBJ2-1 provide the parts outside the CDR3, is KAGVTQTPRYLIKTRGQQVTLSCSPISGHRSVSWYQQTPGQGLQFLFEYFSETQRNKGNFPGRFSGRQFSNSRSEMNVSTLELGDSALYLCASMGQGIPGEQFFGPGTRLTVL.

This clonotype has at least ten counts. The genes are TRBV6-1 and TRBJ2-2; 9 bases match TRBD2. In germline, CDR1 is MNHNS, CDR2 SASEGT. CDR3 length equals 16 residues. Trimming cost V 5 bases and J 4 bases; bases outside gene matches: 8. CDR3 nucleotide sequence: TGTGCCAGCAGTACCGGGTTTAGCGGGGGCACCGGGGAGCTGTTTTTT. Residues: CASSTGFSGGTGELFF.

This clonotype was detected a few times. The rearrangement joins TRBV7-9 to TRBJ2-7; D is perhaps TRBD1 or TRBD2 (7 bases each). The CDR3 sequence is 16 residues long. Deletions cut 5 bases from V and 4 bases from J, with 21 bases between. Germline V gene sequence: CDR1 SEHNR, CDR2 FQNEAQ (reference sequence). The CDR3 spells CASSPQRQGGGYEQYF. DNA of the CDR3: TGTGCCAGCAGCCCCCAGAGACAGGGAGGGGGATACGAGCAGTACTTC.

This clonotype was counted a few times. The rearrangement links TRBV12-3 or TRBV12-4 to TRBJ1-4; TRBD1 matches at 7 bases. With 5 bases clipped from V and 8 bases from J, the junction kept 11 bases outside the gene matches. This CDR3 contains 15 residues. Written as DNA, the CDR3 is TGTGCCAGCAGTGTGGCCCGCAGGGGGGACGAAAAACTGTTTTTT. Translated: CASSVARRGDEKLFF.

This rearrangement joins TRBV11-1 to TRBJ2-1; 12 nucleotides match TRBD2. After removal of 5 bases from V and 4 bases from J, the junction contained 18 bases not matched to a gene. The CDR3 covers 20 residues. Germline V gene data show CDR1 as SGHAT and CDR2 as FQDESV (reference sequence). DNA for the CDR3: TGTGCCAGCAGCCACCCCTCGACTAGCGGGAGTTTGATCGGGTACAATGAGCAGTTCTTC. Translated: CASSHPSTSGSLIGYNEQFF.

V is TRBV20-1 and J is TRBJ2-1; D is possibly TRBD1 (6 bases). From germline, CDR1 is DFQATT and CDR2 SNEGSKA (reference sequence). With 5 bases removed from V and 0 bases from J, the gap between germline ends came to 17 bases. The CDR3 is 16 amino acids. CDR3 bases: TGCAGTGCTCCTCCACAGGGACCTAGCTCCTACAATGAGCAGTTCTTC. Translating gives CSAPPQGPSSYNEQFF.

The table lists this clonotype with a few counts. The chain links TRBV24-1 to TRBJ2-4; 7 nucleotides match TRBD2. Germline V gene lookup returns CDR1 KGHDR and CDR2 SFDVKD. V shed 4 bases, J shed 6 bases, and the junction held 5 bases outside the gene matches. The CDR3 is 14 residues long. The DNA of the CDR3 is TGTGCCACCAGTGAAGGGAGGGGAGGAAACATTCAGTACTTC. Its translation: CATSEGRGGNIQYF.

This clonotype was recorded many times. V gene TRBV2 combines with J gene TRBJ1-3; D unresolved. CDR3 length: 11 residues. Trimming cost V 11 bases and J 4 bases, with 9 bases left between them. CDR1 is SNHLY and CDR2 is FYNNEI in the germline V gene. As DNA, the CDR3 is TGTGCCGCATCGTCAGGAAACACCATATATTTT. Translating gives CAASSGNTIYF. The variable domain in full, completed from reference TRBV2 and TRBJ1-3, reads EPEVTQTPSHQVTQMGQEVILRCVPISNHLYFYWYRQILGQKVEFLVSFYNNEISEKSEIFDDQFSVERPDGSNFTLKIRSTKLEDSAMYFCAASSGNTIYFGEGSWLTVV.

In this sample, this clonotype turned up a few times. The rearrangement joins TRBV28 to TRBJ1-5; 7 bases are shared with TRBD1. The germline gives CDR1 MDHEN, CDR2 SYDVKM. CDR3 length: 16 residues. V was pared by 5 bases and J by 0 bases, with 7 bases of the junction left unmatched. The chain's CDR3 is CASSPRTGYSNQPQHF. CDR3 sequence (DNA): TGTGCCAGCAGTCCTAGGACAGGTTATAGCAATCAGCCCCAGCATTTT.

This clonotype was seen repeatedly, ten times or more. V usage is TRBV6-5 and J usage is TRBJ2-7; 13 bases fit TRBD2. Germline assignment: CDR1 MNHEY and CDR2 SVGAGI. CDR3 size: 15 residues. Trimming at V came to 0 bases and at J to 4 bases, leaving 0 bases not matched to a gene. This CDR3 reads CASSYSTSGRYEQYF. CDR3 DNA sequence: TGTGCCAGCAGTTACTCGACTAGCGGGAGGTACGAGCAGTACTTC.

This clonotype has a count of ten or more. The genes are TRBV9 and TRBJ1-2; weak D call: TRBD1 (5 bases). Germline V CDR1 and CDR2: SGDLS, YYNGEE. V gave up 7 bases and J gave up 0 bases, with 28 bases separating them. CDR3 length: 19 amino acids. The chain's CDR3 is CASFPPQQHRNPANYGYTF. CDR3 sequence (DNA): TGTGCCAGCTTTCCCCCCCAACAACACAGGAACCCGGCTAACTATGGCTACACCTTC. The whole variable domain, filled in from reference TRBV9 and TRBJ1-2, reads DSGVTQTPKHLITATGQRVTLRCSPRSGDLSVYWYQQSLDQGLQFLIQYYNGEERAKGNILERFSAQQFPDLHSELNLSSLELGDSALYFCASFPPQQHRNPANYGYTFGSGTRLTVV.

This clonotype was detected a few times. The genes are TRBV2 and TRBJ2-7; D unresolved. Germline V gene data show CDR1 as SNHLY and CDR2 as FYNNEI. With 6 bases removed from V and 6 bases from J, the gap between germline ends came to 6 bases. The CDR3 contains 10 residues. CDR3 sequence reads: CASRGGEQYF. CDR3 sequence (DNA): TGTGCCAGCAGGGGCGGCGAGCAGTACTTC.

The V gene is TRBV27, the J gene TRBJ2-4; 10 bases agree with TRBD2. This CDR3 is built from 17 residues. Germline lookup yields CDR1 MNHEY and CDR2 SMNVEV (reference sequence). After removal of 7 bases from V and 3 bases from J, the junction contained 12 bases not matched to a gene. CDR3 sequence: CASTQSPWTSGKNIQYF. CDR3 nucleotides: TGTGCCAGCACCCAAAGCCCCTGGACTAGCGGCAAAAACATTCAGTACTTC.

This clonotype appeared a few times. CDR3 sequence reads: CASSFVQGDQYEQYF. The CDR3 coding sequence is TGTGCCAGCAGTTTCGTACAGGGGGATCAGTACGAGCAGTACTTC. The rearrangement uses TRBV12-3 or TRBV12-4 and TRBJ2-7; TRBD1 aligns across 8 bases. The CDR3 extends over 15 amino acids. The junction had 8 bases not matched to a gene; V was cut back by 3 bases and J by 4 bases.

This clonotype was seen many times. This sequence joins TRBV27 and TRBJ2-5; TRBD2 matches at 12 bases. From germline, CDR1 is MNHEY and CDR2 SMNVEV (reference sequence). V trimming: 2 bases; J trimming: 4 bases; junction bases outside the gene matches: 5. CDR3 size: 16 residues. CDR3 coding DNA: TGTGCCAGCAGTTTACTAGCGGGAGGGCCGGGAGAGACCCAGTACTTC. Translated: CASSLLAGGPGETQYF.

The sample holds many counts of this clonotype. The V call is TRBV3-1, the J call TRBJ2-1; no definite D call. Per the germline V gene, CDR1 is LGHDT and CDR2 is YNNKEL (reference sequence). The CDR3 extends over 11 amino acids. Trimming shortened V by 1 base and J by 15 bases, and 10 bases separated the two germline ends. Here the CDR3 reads CASSQGTTPFF. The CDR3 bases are TGTGCCAGCAGCCAAGGGACCACCCCGTTCTTC.

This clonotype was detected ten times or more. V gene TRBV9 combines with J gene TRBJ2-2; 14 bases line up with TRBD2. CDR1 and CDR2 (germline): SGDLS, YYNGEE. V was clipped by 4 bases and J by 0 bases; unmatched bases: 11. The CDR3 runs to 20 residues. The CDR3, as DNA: TGTGCCAGCAGCCCCATCCCGGGACTAGCGGGAGCGGCGAACACCGGGGAGCTGTTTTTT. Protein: CASSPIPGLAGAANTGELFF.

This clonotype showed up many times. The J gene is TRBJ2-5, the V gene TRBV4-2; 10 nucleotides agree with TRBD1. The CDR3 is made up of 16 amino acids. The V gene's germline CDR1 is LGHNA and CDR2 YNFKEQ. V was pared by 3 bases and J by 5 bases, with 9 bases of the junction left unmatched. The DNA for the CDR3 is TGTGCCAGCAGCCAGAGAGGACAGGGGGATTGGGAGACCCAGTACTTC. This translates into CASSQRGQGDWETQYF.

The CDR3 DNA is TGCAGCGTTGAACCTGTAGATACGCAGTATTTT. It encodes CSVEPVDTQYF. J is TRBJ2-3 and V is TRBV29-1; D not certain. The V end lost 2 bases, the J end lost 5 bases, and 5 bases lay between the germline ends. Per germline, CDR1 SQVTM and CDR2 ANQGSEA. CDR3 size: 11 residues.

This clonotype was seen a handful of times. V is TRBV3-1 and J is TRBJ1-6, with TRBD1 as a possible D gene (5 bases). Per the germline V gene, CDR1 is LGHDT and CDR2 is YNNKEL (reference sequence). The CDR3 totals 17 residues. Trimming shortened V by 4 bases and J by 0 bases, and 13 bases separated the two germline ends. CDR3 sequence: CASSPGLPSSYNSPLHF. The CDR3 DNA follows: TGTGCCAGCAGCCCGGGACTTCCTAGCTCCTATAATTCACCCCTCCACTTT.

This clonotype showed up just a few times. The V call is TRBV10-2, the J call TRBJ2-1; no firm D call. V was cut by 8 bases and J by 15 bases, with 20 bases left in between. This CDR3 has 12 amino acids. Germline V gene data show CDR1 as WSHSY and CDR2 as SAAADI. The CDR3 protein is CASESGLGLRFF. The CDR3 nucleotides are TGCGCCAGCGAATCGGGTCTGGGGTTACGGTTCTTC.